The TCR beta chain described here comes from a study of blood T cell repertoires in COVID-19. Germline-derived CDR1 and CDR2 are MNHEY and SVGAGI. Losses at the gene ends were 6 bases for V and 5 bases for J; bases not matched to a gene: 10. CDR3 length: 15 residues. The sample holds many counts of this clone. Sequenced by immunoSEQ multiplex PCR; TCRdb stores in-frame clones only, minus some. In the table there are about 130,000 clones, more than 70% of which are singletons. Sequenced sample: peripheral blood. This rearrangement joins TRBV6-5 to TRBJ2-1, with TRBD2 matching over 7 bases. The sequence derives from a man between 70 and 80 years old with acute or convalescent COVID-19. CDR3 loop: CASRLDGGNNNEQFF. Written as DNA, the CDR3 is TGTGCCAGCAGACTTGACGGGGGGAATAACAATGAGCAGTTCTTC.